The 14 T cell receptor beta chains given below trace back to one sample, sequenced in a study of blood T cells in healthy people across ages. For the second PCR, which ran for about 7 to 11 cycles, a sample-barcoded 5' primer and a J-beta primer mix were used. TCRdb ran MiXCR on the 5' RACE reads and lists one entry per CDR3 protein. The sample yields roughly 570,000 distinct CDR3 sequences, approximately 25% seen once. The sequenced sample consisted of blood. These receptors all come from a woman aged 70-85 years in good health.

This clonotype occurred once. The chain has TRBV7-2 and TRBJ2-3; a weak D match, TRBD2 (6 bases). This CDR3 has 16 amino acids. Trimming shortened V by 5 bases and J by 0 bases, and 15 bases separated the two germline ends. CDR1 and CDR2 (germline): SGHTA, FQGNSA. The CDR3 nucleotides read TGTGCCAGCAGCCCGAGCCCCGGGACTAGCACAGATACGCAGTATTTT. It is translated as CASSPSPGTSTDTQYF.

As to this clonotype: The germline gene is not matched at one end of the junction; a read error may be the cause. The chain couples TRBV12-5 to TRBJ2-5; TRBD2 matches at 8 bases. Germline CDR1 reads LGHNT; CDR2 reads FRNRAP. This CDR3 is built from 13 residues. As DNA, the CDR3 is TGTGCTAGTGGTTCGGGGGGGCAAGGGACCCAGTACTTC. This translates into CASGSGGQGTQYF.

The J gene is TRBJ2-2, the V gene TRBV12-3 or TRBV12-4, with 8 bases fitting TRBD2. V trimming: 9 bases; J trimming: 3 bases; junction bases outside the gene matches: 12. This CDR3 is built from 16 residues. The DNA of the CDR3 is TGTGCCAGTTTAGGGTGGCGGGGGGCGTACACCGGGGAGCTGTTTTTT. Protein: CASLGWRGAYTGELFF.

The V gene is TRBV12-5, the J gene TRBJ2-1; D gene unclear. Trimming removed 2 bases from V and 8 bases from J, with 4 bases in between. Germline values: CDR1 LGHNT, CDR2 FRNRAP. The CDR3 length is 11 residues. The CDR3 loop is CASGLTHEQFF. The CDR3 DNA sequence: TGTGCTAGTGGTTTGACCCATGAGCAGTTCTTC.

The chain employs TRBV6-2 or TRBV6-3 and TRBJ1-1; 8 bases match TRBD1. Germline V CDR1 and CDR2: MNHEY, SVGEGT. CDR3 length equals 16 residues. V dropped 5 bases and J dropped 4; count of bases not matched to a gene: 12. The CDR3: CASSRGRGPMITEAFF. The CDR3 DNA reads as TGTGCCAGCAGTCGAGGCAGGGGGCCTATGATCACTGAAGCTTTCTTT.

This clonotype was detected once. This sequence joins TRBV7-2 and TRBJ1-2; 9 bases align to TRBD1. Germline CDR1 and CDR2: SGHTA and FQGNSA. The CDR3 consists of 19 residues. The junction had 15 bases not matched to a gene; V was cut back by 0 bases and J by 4 bases. CDR3 amino acids: CASSLAPYEGQGRGYGYTF. CDR3 DNA sequence: TGTGCCAGCAGCTTAGCCCCTTACGAGGGACAGGGAAGAGGCTATGGCTACACCTTC.

This clonotype was seen a handful of times. This sequence joins TRBV5-1 and TRBJ2-2; D is unresolved. This CDR3 is 14 amino acids long. The germline V gene has CDR1 SGHRS and CDR2 YFSETQ. With 0 bases removed from V and 6 bases from J, the gap between germline ends came to 9 bases. CDR3 sequence: CASSLGAVPGELFF. Here the CDR3 DNA reads TGCGCCAGCAGCTTGGGCGCGGTCCCCGGGGAGCTGTTTTTT.

This clonotype was observed a handful of times. The chain employs TRBV27 and TRBJ2-5, with a weak D call TRBD2 (6 bases). The J call may be incorrect, as the DNA end agrees better with TRBJ2-7. The CDR3 consists of 15 residues. Germline-derived CDR1 and CDR2 are MNHEY and SMNVEV (reference sequence). This CDR3 is CASSLFAGRLNEQYF. The CDR3 DNA follows: TGTGCCAGCAGTTTATTCGCGGGGAGGTTGAACGAGCAGTACTTC.

This clonotype appeared a few times. This sequence joins TRBV2 and TRBJ1-2, with D perhaps matching TRBD1 (6 bases). V was trimmed by 4 bases and J by 2 bases, leaving 11 bases between them. CDR3 size: 14 residues. CDR1 is SNHLY and CDR2 is FYNNEI in the germline V gene. The CDR3 sequence: CASSGDTTNYGYTF. The CDR3 DNA reads as TGTGCCAGCAGTGGGGACACCACAAACTATGGCTACACCTTC. Based on the CDR3 plus reference TRBV2 and TRBJ1-2, the full variable domain is EPEVTQTPSHQVTQMGQEVILRCVPISNHLYFYWYRQILGQKVEFLVSFYNNEISEKSEIFDDQFSVERPDGSNFTLKIRSTKLEDSAMYFCASSGDTTNYGYTFGSGTRLTVV.

The chain employs TRBV4-3 and TRBJ2-1; no firm D call. The DNA end is more similar to TRBJ2-7, so the J call may be wrong. This CDR3 contains 13 residues. In germline, CDR1 is LGHNA, CDR2 YSLEER. The CDR3 is CASSSQHRNEQYF. Here the CDR3 DNA reads TGCGCCAGCAGCTCACAACACCGAAACGAGCAGTACTTC.

This clonotype appeared a single time. V is TRBV7-9 and J is TRBJ1-1; D possibly corresponds to TRBD1 (6 bases). CDR1 is SEHNR and CDR2 is FQNEAQ in the germline V gene (reference sequence). The CDR3 totals 13 residues. Deletions cut 1 base from V and 10 bases from J, with 13 bases between. CDR3 loop: CASSLEGERGAFF. DNA of the CDR3: TGTGCCAGCAGCTTAGAGGGGGAAAGGGGAGCTTTCTTT.

This clonotype showed up just a few times. The chain combines TRBV9 with TRBJ2-5; 7 bases are shared with TRBD2. In germline, CDR1 is SGDLS, CDR2 YYNGEE. J was trimmed by 3 bases and V by 0 bases; bases with no gene match: 5. This CDR3 region has 15 residues. CDR3 loop: CASSVGQGGEETQYF. The CDR3 nucleotides read TGTGCCAGCAGCGTAGGGCAGGGAGGGGAAGAGACCCAGTACTTC.

This clonotype was seen only a few times. The chain employs TRBV4-1 and TRBJ2-5, with 9 nucleotides matching TRBD1. The CDR3 loop spans 16 amino acids. V was clipped by 5 bases and J by 2 bases; unmatched bases: 9. Germline loops: CDR1 MGHRA, CDR2 YSYEKL. DNA of the CDR3: TGCGCCAGCAGCGTCGGGACAGGGAACCATCAAGAGACCCAGTACTTC. Translating gives CASSVGTGNHQETQYF.

This rearrangement joins TRBV20-1 to TRBJ2-1; 10 bases are a match to TRBD2. J was trimmed by 8 bases and V by 4 bases; bases with no gene match: 11. CDR1 and CDR2 from the germline V gene are DFQATT and SNEGSKA (reference sequence). The CDR3 extends over 15 amino acids. The CDR3 protein is CSANSPSGGVYEQFF. CDR3 DNA: TGCAGTGCTAATAGCCCTAGCGGGGGAGTATATGAGCAGTTCTTC.